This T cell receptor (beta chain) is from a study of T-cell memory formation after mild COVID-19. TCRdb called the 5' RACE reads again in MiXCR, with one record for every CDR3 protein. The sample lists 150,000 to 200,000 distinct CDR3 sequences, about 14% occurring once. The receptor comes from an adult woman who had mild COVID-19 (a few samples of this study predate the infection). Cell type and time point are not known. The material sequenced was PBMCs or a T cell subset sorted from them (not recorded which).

The CDR3 protein is CASRDRTSGAYEQYF. The CDR3 DNA reads TGTGCCAGCAGAGACCGGACTAGCGGGGCTTACGAGCAGTACTTC. J is TRBJ2-7 and V is TRBV6-1; 12 bases align to TRBD2. Per germline, CDR1 MNHNS and CDR2 SASEGT. This CDR3 region has 15 residues. The ends lost 6 bases at V and 4 bases at J; junction bases unmatched: 7.